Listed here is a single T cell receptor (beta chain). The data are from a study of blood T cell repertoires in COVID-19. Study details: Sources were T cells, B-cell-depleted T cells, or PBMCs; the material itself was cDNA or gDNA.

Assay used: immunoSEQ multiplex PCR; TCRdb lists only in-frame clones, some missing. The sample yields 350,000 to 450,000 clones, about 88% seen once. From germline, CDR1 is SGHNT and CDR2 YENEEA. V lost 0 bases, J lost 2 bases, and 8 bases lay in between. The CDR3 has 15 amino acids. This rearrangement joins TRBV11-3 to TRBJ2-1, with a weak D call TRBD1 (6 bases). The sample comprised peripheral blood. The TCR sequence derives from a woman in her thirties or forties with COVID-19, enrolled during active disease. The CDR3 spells CASSLDEGAYNEQFF. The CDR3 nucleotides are TGTGCCAGCAGCTTAGATGAGGGGGCCTACAATGAGCAGTTCTTC.